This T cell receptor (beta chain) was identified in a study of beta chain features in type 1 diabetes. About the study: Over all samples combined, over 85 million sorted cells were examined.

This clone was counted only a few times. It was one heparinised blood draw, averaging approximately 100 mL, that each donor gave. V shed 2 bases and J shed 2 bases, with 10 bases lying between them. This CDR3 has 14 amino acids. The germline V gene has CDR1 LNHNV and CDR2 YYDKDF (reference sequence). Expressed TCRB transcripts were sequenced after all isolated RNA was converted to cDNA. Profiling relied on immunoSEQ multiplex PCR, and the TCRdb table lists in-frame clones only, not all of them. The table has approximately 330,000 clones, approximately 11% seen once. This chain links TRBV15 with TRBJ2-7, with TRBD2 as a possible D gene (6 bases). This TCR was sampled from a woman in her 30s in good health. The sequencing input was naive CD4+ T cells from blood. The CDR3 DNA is TGTGCCACCAGCAGAACGGGAGTCACCTACGAGCAGTACTTC. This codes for CATSRTGVTYEQYF.